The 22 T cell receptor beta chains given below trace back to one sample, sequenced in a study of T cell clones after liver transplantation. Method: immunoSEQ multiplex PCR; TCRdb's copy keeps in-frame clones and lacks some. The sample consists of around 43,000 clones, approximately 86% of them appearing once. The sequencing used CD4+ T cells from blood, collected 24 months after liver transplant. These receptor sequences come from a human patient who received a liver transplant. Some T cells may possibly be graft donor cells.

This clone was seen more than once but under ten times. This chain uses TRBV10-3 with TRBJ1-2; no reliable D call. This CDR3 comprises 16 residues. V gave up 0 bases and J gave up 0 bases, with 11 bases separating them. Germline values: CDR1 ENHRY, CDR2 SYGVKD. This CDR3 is CAISESSLGANYGYTF. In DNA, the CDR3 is TGTGCCATCAGTGAGTCGTCTTTGGGAGCTAACTATGGCTACACCTTC.

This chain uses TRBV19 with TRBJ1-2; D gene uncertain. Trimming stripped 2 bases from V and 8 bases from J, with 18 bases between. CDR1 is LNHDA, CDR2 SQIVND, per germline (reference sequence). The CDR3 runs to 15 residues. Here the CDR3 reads CASSIMAAPSEGYTF. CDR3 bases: TGTGCCAGTAGTATAATGGCAGCCCCCAGTGAGGGCTACACCTTC.

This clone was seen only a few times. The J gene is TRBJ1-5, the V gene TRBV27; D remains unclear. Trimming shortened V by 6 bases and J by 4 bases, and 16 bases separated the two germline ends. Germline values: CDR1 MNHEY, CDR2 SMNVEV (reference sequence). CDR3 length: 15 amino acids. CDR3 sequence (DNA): TGTGCCAGCAGGGCCGTGTCGAGAGGAAATCAGCCCCAGCATTTT. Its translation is CASRAVSRGNQPQHF.

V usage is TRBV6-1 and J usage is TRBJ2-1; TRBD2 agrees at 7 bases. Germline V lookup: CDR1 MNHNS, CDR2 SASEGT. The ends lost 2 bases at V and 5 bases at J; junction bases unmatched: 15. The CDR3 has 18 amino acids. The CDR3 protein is CASSENGRTKNFHNEQFF. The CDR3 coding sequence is TGTGCCAGCAGTGAAAACGGGAGGACAAAAAATTTTCACAATGAGCAGTTCTTC.

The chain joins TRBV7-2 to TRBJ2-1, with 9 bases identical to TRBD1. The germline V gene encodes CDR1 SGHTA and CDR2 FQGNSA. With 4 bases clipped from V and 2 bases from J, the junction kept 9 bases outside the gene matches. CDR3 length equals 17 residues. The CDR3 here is CASSYQPGTGTYNEQFF. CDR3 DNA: TGTGCCAGCAGCTACCAACCCGGGACAGGGACCTACAATGAGCAGTTCTTC.

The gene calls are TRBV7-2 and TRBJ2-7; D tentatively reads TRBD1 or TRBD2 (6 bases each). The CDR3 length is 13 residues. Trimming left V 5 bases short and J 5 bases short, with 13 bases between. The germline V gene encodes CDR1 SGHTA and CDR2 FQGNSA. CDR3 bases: TGTGCCAGCAGCGGTCAAAGGGGGGACGAGCAGTACTTC. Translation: CASSGQRGDEQYF.

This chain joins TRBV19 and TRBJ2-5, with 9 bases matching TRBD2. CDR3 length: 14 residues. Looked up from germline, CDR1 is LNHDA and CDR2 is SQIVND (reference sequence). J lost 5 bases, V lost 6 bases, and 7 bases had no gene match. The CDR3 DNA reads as TGTGCCAGTAGAGGCGGGGGGGCCGGGGAGACCCAGTACTTC. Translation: CASRGGGAGETQYF.

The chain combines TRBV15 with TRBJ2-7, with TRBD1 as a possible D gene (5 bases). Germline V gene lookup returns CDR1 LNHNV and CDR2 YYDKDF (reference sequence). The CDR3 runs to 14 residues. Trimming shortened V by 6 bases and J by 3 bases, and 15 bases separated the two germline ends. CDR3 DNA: TGTGCCACCAGTAGTATTTCAGGGTACTACGAGCAGTACTTC. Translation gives CATSSISGYYEQYF.

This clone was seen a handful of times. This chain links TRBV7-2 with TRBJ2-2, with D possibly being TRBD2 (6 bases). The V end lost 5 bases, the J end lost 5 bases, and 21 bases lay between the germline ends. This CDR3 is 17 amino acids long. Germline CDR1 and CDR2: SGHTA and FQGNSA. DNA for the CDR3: TGTGCCAGCAGCGCTGTGCCCGGGACCGCGGGGACCGGGGAGCTGTTTTTT. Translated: CASSAVPGTAGTGELFF.

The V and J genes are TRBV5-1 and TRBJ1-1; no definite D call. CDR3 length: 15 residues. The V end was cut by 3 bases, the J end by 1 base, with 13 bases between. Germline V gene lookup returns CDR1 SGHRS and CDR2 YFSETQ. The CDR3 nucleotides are TGCGCCAGCAGCTACATTGAGAAGGGGAACACTGAAGCTTTCTTT. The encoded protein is CASSYIEKGNTEAFF.

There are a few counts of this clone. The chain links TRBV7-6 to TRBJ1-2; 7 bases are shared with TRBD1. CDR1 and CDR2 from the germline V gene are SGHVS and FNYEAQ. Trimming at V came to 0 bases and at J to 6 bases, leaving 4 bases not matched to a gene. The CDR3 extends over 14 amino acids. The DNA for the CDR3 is TGTGCCAGCAGCTTAGCAGCCACAGGGGATGGCTACACCTTC. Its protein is CASSLAATGDGYTF.

The CDR3 DNA reads as TGCGCCAGCAGCCAGAGACAGGGCCCAGATACGCAGTATTTT. Translated: CASSQRQGPDTQYF. The V gene is TRBV4-1, the J gene TRBJ2-3; TRBD1 matches at 7 bases. J was trimmed by 4 bases and V by 3 bases; bases with no gene match: 4. In germline, CDR1 is MGHRA, CDR2 YSYEKL. CDR3 size: 14 residues.

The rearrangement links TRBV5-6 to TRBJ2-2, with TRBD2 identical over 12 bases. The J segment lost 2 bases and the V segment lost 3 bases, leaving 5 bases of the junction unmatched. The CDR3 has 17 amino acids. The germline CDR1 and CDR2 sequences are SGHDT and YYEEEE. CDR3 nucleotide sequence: TGTGCCAGCAGCTGGAGGACTAGCGGGATCAACACCGGGGAGCTGTTTTTT. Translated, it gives CASSWRTSGINTGELFF.

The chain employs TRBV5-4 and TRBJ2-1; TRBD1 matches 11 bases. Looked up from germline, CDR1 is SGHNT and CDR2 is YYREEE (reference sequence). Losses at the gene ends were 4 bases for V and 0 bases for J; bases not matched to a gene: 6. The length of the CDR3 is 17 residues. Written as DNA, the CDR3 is TGTGCCAGCAGCGCCGGGACAGGGGGTGGCTCCTACAATGAGCAGTTCTTC. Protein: CASSAGTGGGSYNEQFF.

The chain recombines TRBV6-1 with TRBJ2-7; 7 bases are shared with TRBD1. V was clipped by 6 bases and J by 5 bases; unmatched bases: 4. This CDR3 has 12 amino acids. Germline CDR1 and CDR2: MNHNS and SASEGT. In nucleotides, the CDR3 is TGTGCCAGCAGATACGACAGGGACGAGCAGTACTTC. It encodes CASRYDRDEQYF.

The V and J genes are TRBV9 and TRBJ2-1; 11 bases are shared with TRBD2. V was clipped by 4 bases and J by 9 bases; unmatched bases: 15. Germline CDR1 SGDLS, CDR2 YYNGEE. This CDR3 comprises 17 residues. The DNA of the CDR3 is TGTGCCAGCAGCCCCCGGCTAGCGGGGGGCCCAACAGGTGAGCAGTTCTTC. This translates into CASSPRLAGGPTGEQFF.

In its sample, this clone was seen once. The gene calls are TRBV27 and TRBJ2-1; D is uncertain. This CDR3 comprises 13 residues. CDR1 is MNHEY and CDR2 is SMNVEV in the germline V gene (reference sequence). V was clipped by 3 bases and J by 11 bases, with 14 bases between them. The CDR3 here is CASSFSQVEKQFF. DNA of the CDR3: TGTGCCAGCAGTTTTTCCCAGGTCGAAAAGCAGTTCTTC.

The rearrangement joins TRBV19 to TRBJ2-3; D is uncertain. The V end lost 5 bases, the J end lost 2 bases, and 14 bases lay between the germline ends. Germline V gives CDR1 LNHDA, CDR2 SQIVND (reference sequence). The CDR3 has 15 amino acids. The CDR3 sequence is CASSLMGTHTDTQYF. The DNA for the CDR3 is TGTGCCAGTAGTCTCATGGGCACCCACACAGATACGCAGTATTTT.

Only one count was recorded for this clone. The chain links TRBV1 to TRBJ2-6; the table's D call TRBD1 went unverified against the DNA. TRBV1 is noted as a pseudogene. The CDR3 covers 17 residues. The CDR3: CTSSAPCAQSRANVLTF. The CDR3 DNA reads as TGCACCAGCAGCGCCCCTTGTGCACAAAGTCGGGCCAACGTCCTGACTTTC.

DNA for the CDR3: TGTGCCAGCAGCCACGGACTAGCGGGGGCCCTCACAGATACGCAGTATTTT. It encodes CASSHGLAGALTDTQYF. V is TRBV7-9 and J is TRBJ2-3, with 13 bases identical to TRBD2. The germline V gene encodes CDR1 SEHNR and CDR2 FQNEAQ (reference sequence). There are 17 residues in the CDR3. V gave up 5 bases and J gave up 2 bases; unmatched junction bases: 7.

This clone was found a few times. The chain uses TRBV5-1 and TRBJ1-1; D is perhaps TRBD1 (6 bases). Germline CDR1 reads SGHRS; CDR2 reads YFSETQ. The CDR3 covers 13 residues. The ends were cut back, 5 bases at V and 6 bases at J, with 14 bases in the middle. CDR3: CASRQLQGAEAFF. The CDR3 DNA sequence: TGCGCCAGCAGACAATTACAGGGAGCTGAAGCTTTCTTT.

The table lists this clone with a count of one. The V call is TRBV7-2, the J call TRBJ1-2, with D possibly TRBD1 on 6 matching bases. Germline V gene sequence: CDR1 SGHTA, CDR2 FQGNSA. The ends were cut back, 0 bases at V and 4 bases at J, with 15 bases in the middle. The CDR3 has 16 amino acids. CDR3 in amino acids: CASSLALHREAYGYTF. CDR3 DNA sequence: TGTGCCAGCAGCTTAGCGCTTCACAGGGAAGCCTATGGCTACACCTTC.